The 11 T cell receptor beta chains presented below share a single source sample, sequenced in a study of cytomegalovirus exposure and HLA in healthy donors. The PCR made use of 60 Vbeta and 13 Jbeta primers. Clones were read by immunoSEQ multiplex PCR, and TCRdb kept only the in-frame ones, dropping some. The sample carries fewer than 200,000 clones, 80% recorded once. The sample taken for sequencing was PBMCs. The receptor set was obtained from a man aged 35 to 55 in good health and CMV-seronegative.

The rearrangement uses TRBV15 and TRBJ1-2; D remains unclear. CDR1 and CDR2 (germline): LNHNV, YYDKDF (reference sequence). This CDR3 is built from 14 residues. Trimming pared 2 bases from V and 6 bases from J, leaving 13 bases between. The CDR3 sequence is CATSRRTSGDGYTF. The CDR3 region has the DNA TGTGCCACCAGCAGACGGACTTCAGGAGATGGCTACACCTTC.

V gene TRBV5-1 combines with J gene TRBJ2-5; D uncertain. The V end was cut by 0 bases, the J end by 4 bases, with 7 bases between. CDR1 and CDR2 (germline): SGHRS, YFSETQ. This CDR3 spans 13 amino acids. The CDR3 region is CASSLGSGETQYF. CDR3 DNA: TGCGCCAGCAGCTTGGGTTCGGGAGAGACCCAGTACTTC.

This clone was seen many times. This chain uses TRBV19 with TRBJ2-7; TRBD2 matches 10 bases. CDR1 is LNHDA and CDR2 is SQIVND in the germline V gene (reference sequence). There are 13 residues in the CDR3. Germline trimming cut 10 bases from V and 8 bases from J; bases unmatched to any gene: 11. DNA for the CDR3: TGTGCCACCTCACCGGGACTAGCGTATAAGCAGTACTTC. Encoded protein: CATSPGLAYKQYF.

The rearrangement joins TRBV7-9 to TRBJ2-1; TRBD1 aligns across 9 bases. Per the germline V gene, CDR1 is SEHNR and CDR2 is FQNEAQ (reference sequence). The CDR3 totals 16 residues. V dropped 5 bases and J dropped 3; count of bases not matched to a gene: 8. The CDR3 reads CASSLGQGRGYNEQFF. The CDR3 nucleotides read TGTGCCAGCAGCCTAGGACAGGGGCGAGGCTACAATGAGCAGTTCTTC.

The J gene is TRBJ2-7, the V gene TRBV14; 7 bases map to TRBD1. Germline assignment: CDR1 SGHDN and CDR2 FVKESK. The ends lost 4 bases at V and 2 bases at J; junction bases unmatched: 11. This CDR3 is built from 16 residues. CDR3 amino acids: CASSRRLWDSTYEQYF. The CDR3 nucleotides read TGTGCCAGCAGCCGGAGACTCTGGGACAGTACCTACGAGCAGTACTTC.

The rearrangement uses TRBV10-3 and TRBJ1-5; a possible D gene is TRBD1 (6 bases). Trimming pared 2 bases from V and 4 bases from J, leaving 15 bases between. CDR3 size: 16 residues. CDR1 and CDR2 (germline): ENHRY, SYGVKD. In DNA form, the CDR3 reads TGTGCCATCAGTGAGGATCAGGGGTATCCAAATCAGCCCCAGCATTTT. Translation: CAISEDQGYPNQPQHF.

This chain connects TRBV7-2 to TRBJ2-7; D is ambiguous. The CDR3 is made up of 12 amino acids. The V gene's germline CDR1 is SGHTA and CDR2 FQGNSA. Trimming shortened V by 4 bases and J by 3 bases, and 7 bases separated the two germline ends. Here the CDR3 DNA reads TGTGCCAGCAGCTCAACTCTCTACGAGCAGTACTTC. Amino acid sequence: CASSSTLYEQYF.

This chain uses TRBV19 with TRBJ2-7, with 8 bases identical to TRBD1. The CDR3 length is 13 residues. Trimming took 4 bases from V and 3 from J; bases not matched to a gene: 2. Germline V CDR1 and CDR2: LNHDA, SQIVND (reference sequence). The CDR3 is CASSTGTGYEQYF. The CDR3 DNA sequence: TGTGCCAGTAGTACCGGGACAGGCTACGAGCAGTACTTC. Full variable domain (outside the CDR3, taken from reference TRBV19 and TRBJ2-7): DGGITQSPKYLFRKEGQNVTLSCEQNLNHDAMYWYRQDPGQGLRLIYYSQIVNDFQKGDIAEGYSVSREKKESFPLTVTSAQKNPTAFYLCASSTGTGYEQYFGPGTRLTVT.

This clone showed up just a few times. CDR3 in DNA: TGTGCCAGCAGCTTAGTGGGACAGGGGAACACTGAAGCTTTCTTT. Amino acids: CASSLVGQGNTEAFF. The chain is built from TRBV7-2 and TRBJ1-1; TRBD1 agrees at 9 bases. V gave up 1 base and J gave up 1 base; unmatched junction bases: 1. In germline, CDR1 is SGHTA, CDR2 FQGNSA. The CDR3 totals 15 residues.

The V and J genes are TRBV6-5 and TRBJ2-7; TRBD1 matches at 8 bases. Trimming took 8 bases from V and 1 from J; bases not matched to a gene: 4. The length of the CDR3 is 13 residues. Germline CDR1 reads MNHEY; CDR2 reads SVGAGI. The CDR3 DNA reads TGTGCCAGCGTGAGACAGGGGTCCTACGAGCAGTACTTC. Translating gives CASVRQGSYEQYF.

The chain recombines TRBV4-1 with TRBJ1-2; D is uncertain. V lost 1 base to trimming and J lost 4 bases, with 13 bases between them. Germline V gene lookup returns CDR1 MGHRA and CDR2 YSYEKL. The CDR3 contains 15 residues. CDR3 residues: CASSQGSALGYGYTF. In DNA, the CDR3 is TGCGCCAGCAGCCAAGGTTCAGCCCTAGGCTATGGCTACACCTTC.